Below are 26 T cell receptor beta chains sequenced from a single sample in a study of post-analysis software for immune sequencing data. Study outcomes and limitations: Patients used about 5 TRBV segments, including TRBV5-6, TRBV5-1 and TRBV20-1, more often than controls.

Unique molecular identifiers tagged the TCR beta cDNA libraries. TCRdb called the PCR reads again in MiXCR, with one record for every CDR3 protein. The sample contains some 260,000 distinct CDR3 sequences, roughly a third of which appear only once. Antigen specificity for these receptors is unknown. The sequencing sample was made of blood. Source of these receptors: a girl aged 5 to 17 with multiple sclerosis.

The rearrangement links TRBV12-5 to TRBJ2-1; 7 bases are a match to TRBD2. The V gene end was trimmed by 2 bases and the J gene end by 7 bases; junction bases not matched to a gene: 2. The germline CDR1 and CDR2 sequences are LGHNT and FRNRAP. This CDR3 region has 13 residues. The CDR3 bases are TGTGCTAGTGGTTTGAGCGGGGAGAATGAGCAGTTCTTC. Translation gives CASGLSGENEQFF.

The genes are TRBV6-5 and TRBJ2-3, with a possible D match to TRBD1 (5 bases). Per the germline V gene, CDR1 is MNHEY and CDR2 is SVGAGI. The CDR3 runs 13 residues. Trimming removed 6 bases from V and 3 bases from J, with 10 bases in between. The CDR3 nucleotides read TGTGCCAGCAGGCCCTCAGGGACAGATACGCAGTATTTT. Amino acid sequence: CASRPSGTDTQYF.

This clonotype has only one observation. Germline and junction disagree at one end, which may indicate a read error. The chain is built from TRBV7-9 and TRBJ2-1, with 7 bases matching TRBD1. Germline V gene lookup returns CDR1 SEHNR and CDR2 FQNEAQ (reference sequence). The CDR3 has 15 amino acids. Written as DNA, the CDR3 is TGTGCCAGCAGCTTAGGAGGGACAGTCTACAATAAGCAGTTCTTC. This codes for CASSLGGTVYNKQFF.

J is TRBJ1-6 and V is TRBV3-1; D gene ambiguous. The CDR3 is made up of 12 amino acids. Deletions cut 8 bases from V and 10 bases from J, with 12 bases between. CDR1 LGHDT and CDR2 YNNKEL come from the germline V gene (reference sequence). The CDR3 DNA sequence: TGTGCCAGCGGAACCGTGGGGTCACCCCTCCACTTT. This sequence encodes CASGTVGSPLHF.

This clonotype was counted many times. V usage is TRBV20-1 and J usage is TRBJ1-5, with TRBD1 as a possible D gene (6 bases). Germline CDR1 and CDR2: DFQATT and SNEGSKA (reference sequence). Trimming took 3 bases from V and 1 from J, leaving 13 bases between them. The CDR3 covers 15 residues. In DNA, the CDR3 is TGCAGTGCTAGGAGGGGGGGCTTAAGCAATCAGCCCCAGCATTTT. It translates to CSARRGGLSNQPQHF.

The chain has TRBV12-3 or TRBV12-4 and TRBJ2-3, with 7 nucleotides matching TRBD2. The CDR3 totals 18 residues. With V trimmed by 4 bases and J by 11 bases, 24 bases remained unmatched. The CDR3 sequence is CASSSARSSGERTDVQYF. CDR3 nucleotides: TGTGCCAGCAGTTCCGCCCGCTCTAGCGGAGAAAGAACAGATGTGCAGTATTTT.

About this clonotype itself: Just one base apart from a much larger clone, this may be a read error. The DNA of the CDR3 is TGTGCCAGCAGCCTCATGGGCGGGAGGGCCTACAATGAGCAGTTCTTC. Its protein is CASSLMGGRAYNEQFF. The chain uses TRBV14 and TRBJ2-1; 9 positions agree with TRBD2. CDR1 is SGHDN, CDR2 FVKESK, per germline. J lost 2 bases, V lost 4 bases, and 6 bases had no gene match. The CDR3 is 16 amino acids.

The chain recombines TRBV4-3 with TRBJ2-1, with a tentative D call TRBD2 (5 bases). V gave up 0 bases and J gave up 10 bases, with 19 bases separating them. CDR1 and CDR2 (germline): LGHNA, YSLEER. There are 16 residues in the CDR3. The CDR3 loop reads CASSQDLRTSLYEQFF. DNA of the CDR3: TGCGCCAGCAGCCAAGATCTTCGGACTTCCCTCTACGAGCAGTTCTTC.

The sample holds many counts of this clonotype. The chain links TRBV29-1 to TRBJ1-2; D unresolved. The CDR3 extends over 11 amino acids. Per the germline V gene, CDR1 is SQVTM and CDR2 is ANQGSEA. V lost 5 bases and J 4 bases, leaving 8 bases between the germline ends. CDR3 loop: CSVTESYGYTF. CDR3 DNA: TGCAGCGTTACAGAGAGCTATGGCTACACCTTC.

The table lists this clonotype with a count of one. One end of the junction varies from germline; a read error may be responsible. J is TRBJ2-3 and V is TRBV7-8; perhaps TRBD1 as D (5 bases). This CDR3 contains 14 residues. Germline V gives CDR1 SGHVS, CDR2 FQNEAQ. CDR3 residues: CANSLGRATDTQYF. In DNA, the CDR3 is TGTGCCAACAGCTTAGGCAGGGCGACAGATACGCAGTATTTT.

The J gene is TRBJ2-5, the V gene TRBV24-1; D remains ambiguous. Trimming took off 5 bases at V and 11 bases at J, with 14 bases between the two ends. Germline V gene sequence: CDR1 KGHDR, CDR2 SFDVKD. CDR3 length: 12 amino acids. The CDR3: CATSALSNEQYF. The CDR3 DNA is TGTGCCACCAGTGCCCTTTCGAATGAGCAGTACTTC.

This clonotype was found many times. This chain connects TRBV11-2 to TRBJ1-2; 7 nucleotides align to TRBD1. With 5 bases clipped from V and 4 bases from J, the junction kept 7 bases outside the gene matches. CDR1 and CDR2 (germline): SGHAT, FQNNGV. The CDR3 loop spans 14 amino acids. The DNA for the CDR3 is TGTGCCAGCAGCGGGACAGTACAGGGCTATGGCTACACCTTC. This gives the protein CASSGTVQGYGYTF.

In the case of this clonotype: It is likely a read error, because the conserved phenylalanine at the end of the CDR3 is missing. The chain combines TRBV3-1 with TRBJ1-1, with unresolved D. The CDR3 is 13 amino acids. V gave up 4 bases and J gave up 0 bases, with 6 bases separating them. Germline values: CDR1 LGHDT, CDR2 YNNKEL (reference sequence). As DNA, the CDR3 is TGTGCCAGCAGCCGGGTCTTGAACACTGAAGCTTTCCTT. Its protein is CASSRVLNTEAFL.

This clonotype was seen only once. The gene calls are TRBV2 and TRBJ2-1; D remains ambiguous. The CDR3 extends over 13 amino acids. Trimming stripped 6 bases from V and 9 bases from J, with 15 bases between. The germline CDR1 and CDR2 sequences are SNHLY and FYNNEI. Here the CDR3 reads CASSSNGCVEQFF. DNA for the CDR3: TGTGCCAGCAGCTCTAACGGATGCGTTGAGCAGTTCTTC.

With regard to this clonotype: A junction end diverges from the germline sequence, so it may reflect a read error. V usage is TRBV12-3 or TRBV12-4 and J usage is TRBJ2-3, with D uncertain. This CDR3 region has 12 residues. The CDR3 DNA sequence: TGTACCAGCAGTTTAATAGGAGATGTGCAGTATTTT. Protein sequence: CTSSLIGDVQYF.

This clonotype was seen repeatedly, ten times or more. The chain recombines TRBV29-1 with TRBJ2-7; TRBD1 aligns across 7 bases. CDR3 length: 11 amino acids. Germline values: CDR1 SQVTM, CDR2 ANQGSEA. The J segment lost 6 bases and the V segment lost 6 bases, leaving 5 bases of the junction unmatched. CDR3 protein: CSVEGAGEQYF. CDR3 bases: TGCAGCGTAGAGGGGGCCGGCGAGCAGTACTTC.

This clonotype was detected ten times or more. The V call is TRBV11-2, the J call TRBJ2-4; the D gene is possibly TRBD1 (6 bases). CDR3 length equals 17 residues. Germline assignment: CDR1 SGHAT and CDR2 FQNNGV. Between the trimmed V and J ends, which lost 3 bases and 3 bases, there was a span of 18 bases. This chain's CDR3 is CASSLGRDTRFKNIQYF. The CDR3 DNA reads as TGTGCCAGCAGCTTGGGCCGGGACACCCGTTTCAAAAACATTCAGTACTTC.

V and J are TRBV28 and TRBJ2-1; D is possibly TRBD2 (6 bases). The CDR3 length is 14 residues. CDR1 and CDR2 from the germline V gene are MDHEN and SYDVKM. The V end lost 5 bases, the J end lost 7 bases, and 15 bases lay between the germline ends. The CDR3 region has the DNA TGTGCCAGCAGTCGATGGAGGGAGGAGAATGAGCAGTTCTTC. It yields the protein CASSRWREENEQFF.

The genes are TRBV12-3 or TRBV12-4 and TRBJ2-7; the D is unclear. The CDR3 is made up of 14 amino acids. Trimming took 8 bases from V and 0 from J, leaving 14 bases between them. CDR3 bases: TGTGCCAGCCGGACGACCGAGAGCTCCTACGAGCAGTACTTC. Amino acids: CASRTTESSYEQYF.

This clonotype was detected once. CDR3 region: CASSNLDRGPETQYF. CDR3 bases: TGTGCCAGCAGTAATCTGGACAGGGGGCCGGAGACCCAGTACTTC. The chain uses TRBV6-5 and TRBJ2-5; TRBD1 agrees at 11 bases. Germline CDR1 MNHEY, CDR2 SVGAGI. The V and J ends lost 5 bases and 5 bases, in that order; junction bases with no gene match: 7. The CDR3 consists of 15 residues.

This clonotype was counted many times. This chain joins TRBV15 and TRBJ1-2; D unresolved. Germline CDR1 LNHNV, CDR2 YYDKDF (reference sequence). There are 15 residues in the CDR3. V lost 5 bases, J lost 5 bases, and 18 bases lay in between. CDR3 loop: CATSPPREQKYGYTF. CDR3 DNA: TGTGCCACCAGCCCCCCACGGGAACAGAAATATGGCTACACCTTC.

This chain connects TRBV27 to TRBJ1-1, with TRBD1 as a possible D gene (5 bases). Germline V gene lookup returns CDR1 MNHEY and CDR2 SMNVEV (reference sequence). V lost 3 bases and J lost 0, with 11 bases in between. The CDR3 consists of 15 residues. The CDR3 DNA reads as TGTGCCAGCAGTTTCGGGGGGACCATGAACACTGAAGCTTTCTTT. It specifies CASSFGGTMNTEAFF.

This chain links TRBV13 with TRBJ1-1; 9 nucleotides agree with TRBD1. The CDR3 is 14 residues long. The germline CDR1 and CDR2 sequences are PRHDT and FYEKMQ (reference sequence). J gave up 3 bases and V 3 bases, and 2 bases lay outside the gene matches. The CDR3 region has the DNA TGTGCCAGCAGCTTGACAGGGGGTGACACTGAAGCTTTCTTT. It yields the protein CASSLTGGDTEAFF.

The table lists this clonotype with a count of one. This may be a read error: a much more frequent sequence differs by one nucleotide. This chain links TRBV5-1 with TRBJ2-3; TRBD1 aligns across 9 bases. CDR1 and CDR2 (germline): SGHRS, YFSETQ. Germline trimming cut 7 bases from V and 7 bases from J; bases unmatched to any gene: 10. The CDR3 totals 14 residues. CDR3 coding DNA: TGCGCCAGCTCGGGATGGGGACAGGGAAATACGCAGTATTTT. Its translation is CASSGWGQGNTQYF.

The V call is TRBV29-1, the J call TRBJ2-1; the match to TRBD2 covers 7 bases. V lost 7 bases and J lost 8; bases outside the gene matches: 11. The germline gives CDR1 SQVTM, CDR2 ANQGSEA. The CDR3 consists of 13 residues. The DNA of the CDR3 is TGCAGCGCCTGGGACTACCTTGGGGATGAGCAGTTCTTC. The encoded protein is CSAWDYLGDEQFF.

At least ten counts were recorded for this clonotype. V is TRBV6-4 and J is TRBJ2-1; TRBD2 matches 10 bases. The CDR3 sequence is 14 residues long. Trimming cost V 4 bases and J 8 bases; bases outside gene matches: 5. In germline, CDR1 is MRHNA, CDR2 SNTAGT. CDR3 DNA: TGTGCCAGCAGTGCTAGCGGGGGCCTCGATGAGCAGTTCTTC. This translates into CASSASGGLDEQFF.